This is a list of T cell receptor beta chains from one sample in a study of T cells in Graves' hyperthyroidism and ophthalmopathy. Using its own MiXCR run on the multiplex PCR reads, TCRdb lists one record per CDR3 protein. The table includes about 380,000 distinct CDR3 sequences, around 13% detected once. The sequencing input was blood. These receptors were taken from a woman aged 60-70 years with Graves' hyperthyroidism. Each CDR3 is given with its conserved first and last residue.

j_call v_call cdr3_aa
TRBJ2-5 TRBV6-1 CASSESPGTGETQYF
TRBJ1-5 TRBV3-1 CASSQEIGPQHF
TRBJ2-2 TRBV10-3 CAISSSLENTGELFF
TRBJ1-4 TRBV14 CASSLRPPGQGNEKLFF
TRBJ2-3 TRBV3-1 CASSQDPTGTDTQYF
TRBJ1-3 TRBV3-1 CASSPQGIGNTIYF
TRBJ2-5 TRBV12-3/TRBV12-4 CASTGGGGLETQYF
TRBJ1-5 TRBV6-6 CASSYSNRVQPQHF
TRBJ2-5 TRBV7-2 CASSVREVQETQYF
TRBJ2-7 TRBV20-1 CSAPPPLGGEQYF
TRBJ1-4 TRBV19 CASSILGQGEEKLFF
TRBJ2-1 TRBV12-3/TRBV12-4 CASSPADRINEQFF
TRBJ2-5 TRBV12-3/TRBV12-4 CASSSNQETQYF
TRBJ1-6 TRBV5-1 CASSLEGTGTNSPLHF
TRBJ2-7 TRBV5-1 CASSLGDTSLIKEQYF
TRBJ2-5 TRBV29-1 CSAAGGVVWETQYF
TRBJ2-5 TRBV11-2 CASSLEDFGTQYF
TRBJ2-5 TRBV7-8 CASRTTQFETQYF
TRBJ2-3 TRBV6-1 CASRGTSGLLRTQYF
TRBJ2-3 TRBV3-1 CASSQTAASTDTQYF
TRBJ2-3 TRBV28 CASSGTNTDTQYF
TRBJ1-2 TRBV6-1 CASRKSGSGGAYGYTF
TRBJ2-3 TRBV24-1 CATRSTQGADTQYF
TRBJ2-5 TRBV7-3 CASSLPFSQGRETQYF
TRBJ1-5 TRBV12-3/TRBV12-4 CASSSSGGAVSNQPQHF
TRBJ2-1 TRBV6-5 CASSLAGTSGQNEQFF
TRBJ2-7 TRBV28 CASSLQGGEQYF
TRBJ1-2 TRBV28 CASSPGQGDLGYTF
TRBJ1-2 TRBV12-3/TRBV12-4 CASKSTGAGYTF
TRBJ1-2 TRBV2 CASSEAGIRYGYTF
TRBJ1-2 TRBV20-1 CSARDVIGGRHYGYTF
TRBJ1-2 TRBV12-3/TRBV12-4 CASSLGQGDGYTF
TRBJ2-7 TRBV20-1 CSARDDRQEQYF
TRBJ2-7 TRBV11-3 CASSLPGGEQYF
TRBJ2-1 TRBV11-3 CASSFAGTTNNEQFF
TRBJ2-1 TRBV2 CASSEGRGPYNEQFF
TRBJ2-3 TRBV19 CASSMGLAGPDTQYF
TRBJ2-3 TRBV7-2 CASSPYRTTQDTQYF
TRBJ2-7 TRBV7-3 CASSLIPGKNEQYF
TRBJ1-2 TRBV20-1 CSAPIQGDGYTF
TRBJ2-7 TRBV4-1 CASSQGTSNEQYF
TRBJ2-2 TRBV10-1 CASSESPEVTGELFF
TRBJ2-3 TRBV3-1 CASSPGWGPGTDTQYF
TRBJ2-5 TRBV30 CAWSVLSGQETQYF
TRBJ2-4 TRBV3-1 CASSKSRVVDIQYF
TRBJ1-6 TRBV6-1 CASRRDSNSPLHF
TRBJ2-1 TRBV3-1 CASSVSGGAYNEQFF
TRBJ2-3 TRBV7-9 CASSSQGDTQYF
TRBJ2-1 TRBV19 CASSMEDRVNEQFF
TRBJ2-5 TRBV12-3/TRBV12-4 CASSFQGLVHETQYF
TRBJ2-5 TRBV11-2 CASSRVQGARETQYF
TRBJ2-1 TRBV18 CASSSFGQGNEQFF
TRBJ2-1 TRBV5-4 CASSWRLAPSYNEQFF
TRBJ2-2 TRBV5-6 CASTGVLNTGELFF
TRBJ1-3 TRBV9 CASSVGGRGTSGNTIYF
TRBJ2-2 TRBV10-3 CAISSLNITGELFF
TRBJ2-1 TRBV11-3 CASSSRLAHNEQFF
TRBJ2-7 TRBV6-6 CASSYSISGEYYEQYF
TRBJ2-7 TRBV7-8 CASSLGTSGWKEQYF